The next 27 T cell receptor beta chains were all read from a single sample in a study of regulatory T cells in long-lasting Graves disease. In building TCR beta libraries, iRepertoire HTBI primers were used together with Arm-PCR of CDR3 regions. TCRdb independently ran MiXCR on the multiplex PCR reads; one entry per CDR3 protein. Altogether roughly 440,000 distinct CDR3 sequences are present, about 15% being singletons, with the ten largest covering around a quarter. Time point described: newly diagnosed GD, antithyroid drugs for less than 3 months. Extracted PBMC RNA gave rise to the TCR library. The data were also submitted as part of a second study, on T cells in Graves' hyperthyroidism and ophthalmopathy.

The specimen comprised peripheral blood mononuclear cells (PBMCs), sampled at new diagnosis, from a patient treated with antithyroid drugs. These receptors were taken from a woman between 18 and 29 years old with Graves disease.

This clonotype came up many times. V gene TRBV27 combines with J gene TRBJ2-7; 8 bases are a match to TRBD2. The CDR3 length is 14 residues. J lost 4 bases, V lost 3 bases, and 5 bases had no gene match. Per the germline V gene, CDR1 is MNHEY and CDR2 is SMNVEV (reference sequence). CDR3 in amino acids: CASSFREGIYEQYF. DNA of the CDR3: TGTGCCAGCAGTTTTCGGGAGGGGATATACGAGCAGTACTTC.

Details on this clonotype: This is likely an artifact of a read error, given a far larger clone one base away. The CDR3 sequence is CASSFLQGMAYEQFF. The DNA of the CDR3 is TGTGCCAGCAGTTTCCTACAGGGAATGGCCTACGAGCAGTTCTTC. V and J are TRBV28 and TRBJ2-1, with a possible D match to TRBD1 (6 bases). V lost 3 bases and J lost 10, with 19 bases in between. Germline CDR1 is MDHEN and CDR2 is SYDVKM. The CDR3 length is 15 residues.

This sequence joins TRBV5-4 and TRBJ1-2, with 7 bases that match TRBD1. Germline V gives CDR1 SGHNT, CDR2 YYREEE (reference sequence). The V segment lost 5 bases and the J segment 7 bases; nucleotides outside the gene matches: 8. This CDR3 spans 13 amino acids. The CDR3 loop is CASRGETGRGYTF. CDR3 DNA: TGTGCCAGCAGGGGGGAGACAGGGCGTGGCTACACCTTC.

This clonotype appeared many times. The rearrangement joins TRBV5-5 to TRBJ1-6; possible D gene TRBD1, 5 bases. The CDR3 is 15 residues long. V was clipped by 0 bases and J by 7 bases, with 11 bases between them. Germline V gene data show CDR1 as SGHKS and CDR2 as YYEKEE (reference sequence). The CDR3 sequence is CASSLAGIGNSPLHF. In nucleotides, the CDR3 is TGTGCCAGCAGCTTGGCAGGGATCGGAAATTCACCCCTCCACTTT.

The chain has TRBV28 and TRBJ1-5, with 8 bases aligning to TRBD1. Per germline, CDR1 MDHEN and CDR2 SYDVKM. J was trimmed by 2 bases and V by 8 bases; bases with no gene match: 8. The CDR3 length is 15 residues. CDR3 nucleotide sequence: TGTGCCAGCCGATACTCAGGGGGCGGCAATCAGCCCCAGCATTTT. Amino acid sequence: CASRYSGGGNQPQHF.

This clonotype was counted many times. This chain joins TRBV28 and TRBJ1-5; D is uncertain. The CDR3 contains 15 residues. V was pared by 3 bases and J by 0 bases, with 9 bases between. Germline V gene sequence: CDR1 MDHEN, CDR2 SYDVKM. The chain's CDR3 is CASSFWQYSNQPQHF. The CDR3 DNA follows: TGTGCCAGCAGTTTTTGGCAGTATAGCAATCAGCCCCAGCATTTT.

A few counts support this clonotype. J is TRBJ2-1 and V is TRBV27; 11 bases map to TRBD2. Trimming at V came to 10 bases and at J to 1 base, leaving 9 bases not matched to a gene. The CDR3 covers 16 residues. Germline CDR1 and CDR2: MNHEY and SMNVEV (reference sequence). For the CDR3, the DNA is TGTGCCAAATTAACTAGCGGGAGAAAGTCCTACAATGAGCAGTTCTTC. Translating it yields CAKLTSGRKSYNEQFF.

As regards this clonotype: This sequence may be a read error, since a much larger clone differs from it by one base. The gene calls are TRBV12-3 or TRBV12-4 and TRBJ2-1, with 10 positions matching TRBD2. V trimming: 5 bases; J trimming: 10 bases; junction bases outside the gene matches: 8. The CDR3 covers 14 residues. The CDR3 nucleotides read TGTGCCAGCAGTCACCCGGGACTAGCGAAGGAGCAGTTCTTC. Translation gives CASSHPGLAKEQFF.

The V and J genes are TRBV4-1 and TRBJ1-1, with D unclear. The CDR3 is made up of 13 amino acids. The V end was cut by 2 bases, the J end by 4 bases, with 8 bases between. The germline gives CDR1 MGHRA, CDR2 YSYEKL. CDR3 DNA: TGCGCCAGCAGCCAACGACCGGTCACTGAAGCTTTCTTT. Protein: CASSQRPVTEAFF.

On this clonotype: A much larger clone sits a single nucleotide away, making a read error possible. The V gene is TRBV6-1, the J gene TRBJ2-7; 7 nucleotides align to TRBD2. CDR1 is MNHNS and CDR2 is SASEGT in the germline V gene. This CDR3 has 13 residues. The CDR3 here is CATSRDYSYGQYF. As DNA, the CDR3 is TGTGCCACCAGCCGGGACTACTCCTACGGGCAGTACTTC.

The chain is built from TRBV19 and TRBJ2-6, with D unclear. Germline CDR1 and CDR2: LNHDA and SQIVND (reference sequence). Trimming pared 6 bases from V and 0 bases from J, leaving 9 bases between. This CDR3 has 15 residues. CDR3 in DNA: TGTGCCAGTAGCCTACTTGGCTCTGGGGCCAACGTCCTGACTTTC. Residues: CASSLLGSGANVLTF. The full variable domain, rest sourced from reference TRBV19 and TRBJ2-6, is DGGITQSPKYLFRKEGQNVTLSCEQNLNHDAMYWYRQDPGQGLRLIYYSQIVNDFQKGDIAEGYSVSREKKESFPLTVTSAQKNPTAFYLCASSLLGSGANVLTFGAGSRLTVL.

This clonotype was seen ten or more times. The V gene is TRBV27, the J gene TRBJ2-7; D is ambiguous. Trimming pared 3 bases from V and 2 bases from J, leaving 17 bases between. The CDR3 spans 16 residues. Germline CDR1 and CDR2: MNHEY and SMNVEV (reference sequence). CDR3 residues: CASSFLVPPGPYEQYF. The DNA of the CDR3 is TGTGCCAGCAGTTTCCTAGTTCCGCCAGGACCCTACGAGCAGTACTTC.

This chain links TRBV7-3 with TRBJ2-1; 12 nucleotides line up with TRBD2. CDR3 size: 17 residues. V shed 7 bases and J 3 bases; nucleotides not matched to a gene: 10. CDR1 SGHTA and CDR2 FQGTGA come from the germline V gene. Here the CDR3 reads CASIPGLAGPIYNEQFF. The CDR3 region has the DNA TGTGCCAGCATCCCCGGACTAGCGGGACCTATCTACAATGAGCAGTTCTTC.

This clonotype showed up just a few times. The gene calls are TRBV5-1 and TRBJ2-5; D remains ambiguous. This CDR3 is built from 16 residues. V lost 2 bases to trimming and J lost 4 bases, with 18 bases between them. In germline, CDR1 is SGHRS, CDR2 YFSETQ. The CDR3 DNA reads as TGCGCCAGCAGCTTAGACCCTCATCTGGGTATAGAGACCCAGTACTTC. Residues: CASSLDPHLGIETQYF.

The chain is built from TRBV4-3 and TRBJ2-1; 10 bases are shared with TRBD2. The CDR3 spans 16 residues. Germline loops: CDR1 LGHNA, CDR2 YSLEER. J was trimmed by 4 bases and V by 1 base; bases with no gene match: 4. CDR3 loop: CASSQGGLAPYNEQFF. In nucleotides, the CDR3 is TGCGCCAGCAGCCAAGGGGGACTAGCGCCTTACAATGAGCAGTTCTTC.

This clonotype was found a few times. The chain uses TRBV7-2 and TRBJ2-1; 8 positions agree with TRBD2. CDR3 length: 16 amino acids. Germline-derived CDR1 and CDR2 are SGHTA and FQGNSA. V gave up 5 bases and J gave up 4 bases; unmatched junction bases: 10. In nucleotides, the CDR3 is TGTGCCAGCAGCCCCCGTTTTAGCGGGGCTTACAATGAGCAGTTCTTC. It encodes CASSPRFSGAYNEQFF.

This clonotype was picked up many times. The CDR3 DNA is TGTGCCAGCAGTTACGTAAATACGCAGTATTTT. Translating gives CASSYVNTQYF. The chain is built from TRBV6-2 or TRBV6-3 and TRBJ2-3; the D is unclear. The CDR3 sequence is 11 residues long. In germline, CDR1 is MNHEY, CDR2 SVGEGT. V lost 2 bases, J lost 7 bases, and 4 bases lay in between.

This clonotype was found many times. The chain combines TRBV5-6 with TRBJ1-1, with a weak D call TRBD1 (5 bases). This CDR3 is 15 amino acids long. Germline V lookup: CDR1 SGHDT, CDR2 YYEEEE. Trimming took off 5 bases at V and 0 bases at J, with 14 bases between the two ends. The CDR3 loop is CASSWGGTVNTEAFF. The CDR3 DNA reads TGTGCCAGCAGTTGGGGTGGGACGGTGAACACTGAAGCTTTCTTT.

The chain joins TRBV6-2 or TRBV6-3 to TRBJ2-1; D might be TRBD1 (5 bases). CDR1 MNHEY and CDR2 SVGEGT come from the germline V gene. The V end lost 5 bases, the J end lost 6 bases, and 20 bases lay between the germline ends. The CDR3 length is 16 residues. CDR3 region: CASSPTQGLGSNEQFF. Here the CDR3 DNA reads TGTGCCAGCAGTCCGACTCAGGGCCTTGGGTCCAATGAGCAGTTCTTC.

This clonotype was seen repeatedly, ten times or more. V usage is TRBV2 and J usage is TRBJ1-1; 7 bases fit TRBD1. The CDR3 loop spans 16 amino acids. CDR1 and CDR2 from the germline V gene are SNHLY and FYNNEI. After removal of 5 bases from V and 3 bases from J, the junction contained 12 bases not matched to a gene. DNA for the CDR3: TGTGCCAGCAGTCTAACGAGGGGGCTTCGATACACTGAAGCTTTCTTT. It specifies CASSLTRGLRYTEAFF.

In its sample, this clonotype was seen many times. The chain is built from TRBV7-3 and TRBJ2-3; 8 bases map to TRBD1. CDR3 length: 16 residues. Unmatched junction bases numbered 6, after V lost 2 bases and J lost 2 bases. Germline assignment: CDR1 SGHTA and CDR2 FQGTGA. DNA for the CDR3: TGTGCCAGCAGCTTACAGGGGGCGCAAATCACAGATACGCAGTATTTT. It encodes CASSLQGAQITDTQYF.

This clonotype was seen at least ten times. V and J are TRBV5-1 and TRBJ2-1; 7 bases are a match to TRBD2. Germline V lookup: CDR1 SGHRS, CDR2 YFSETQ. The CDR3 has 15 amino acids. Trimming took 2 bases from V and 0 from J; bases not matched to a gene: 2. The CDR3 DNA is TGCGCCAGCAGCTTCGCGGGAGACTCCTACAATGAGCAGTTCTTC. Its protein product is CASSFAGDSYNEQFF.

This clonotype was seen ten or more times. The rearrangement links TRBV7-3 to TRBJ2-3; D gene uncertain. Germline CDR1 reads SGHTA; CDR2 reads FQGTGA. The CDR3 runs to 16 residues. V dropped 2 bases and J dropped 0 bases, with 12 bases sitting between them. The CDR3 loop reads CASSLGPLASTDTQYF. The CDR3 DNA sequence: TGTGCCAGCAGCTTAGGGCCCCTCGCTAGCACAGATACGCAGTATTTT.

The CDR3 protein is CASSGVTGTPPAGELFF. CDR3 DNA sequence: TGTGCCAGCAGCGGCGTGACAGGAACCCCCCCCGCCGGGGAGCTGTTTTTT. This chain links TRBV5-5 with TRBJ2-2; tentatively, D is TRBD1 (6 bases). Germline V gene lookup returns CDR1 SGHKS and CDR2 YYEKEE (reference sequence). Between the trimmed V and J ends, which lost 4 bases and 6 bases, there was a span of 22 bases. This CDR3 region has 17 residues.

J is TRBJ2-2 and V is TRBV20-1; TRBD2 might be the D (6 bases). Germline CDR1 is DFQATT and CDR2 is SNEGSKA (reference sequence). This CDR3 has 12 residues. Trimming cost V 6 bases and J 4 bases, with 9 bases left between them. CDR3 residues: CSAAGGTGELFF. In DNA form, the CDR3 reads TGCAGTGCCGCCGGGGGCACCGGGGAGCTGTTTTTT.

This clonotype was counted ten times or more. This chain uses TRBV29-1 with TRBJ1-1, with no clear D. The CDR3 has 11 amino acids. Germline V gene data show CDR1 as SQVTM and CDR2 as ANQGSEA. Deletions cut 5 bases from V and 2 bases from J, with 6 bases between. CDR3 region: CSVSGNTEAFF. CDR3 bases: TGCAGCGTTTCGGGTAACACTGAAGCTTTCTTT.

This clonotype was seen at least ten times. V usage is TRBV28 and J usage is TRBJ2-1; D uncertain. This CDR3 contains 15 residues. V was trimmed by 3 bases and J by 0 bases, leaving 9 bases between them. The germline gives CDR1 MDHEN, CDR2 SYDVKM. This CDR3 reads CASSFNPSSYNEQFF. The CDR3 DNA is TGTGCCAGCAGTTTTAATCCGAGCTCCTACAATGAGCAGTTCTTC.